The 20 T cell receptor beta chains reported below all come from one sample, sequenced in a study of blood T cell repertoires in COVID-19. TCRdb's table, derived via immunoSEQ multiplex PCR, lists solely in-frame clones and lacks some. There are 250,000 or so clones in the sample; 80% to 85% occur only once, and around 4% lies in the top ten. Sequencing was done on a sample of peripheral blood. These receptors were collected from a man aged 60-69 years with acute or convalescent COVID-19.

This clone came up a few times. This chain uses TRBV19 with TRBJ2-1; 7 nucleotides align to TRBD1. V shed 5 bases and J 5 bases; nucleotides not matched to a gene: 3. This CDR3 comprises 13 residues. CDR1 LNHDA and CDR2 SQIVND come from the germline V gene (reference sequence). The CDR3 DNA reads TGTGCCAGTAGTTCCAGGGGGAACAATGAGCAGTTCTTC. Protein product: CASSSRGNNEQFF.

V gene TRBV5-4 combines with J gene TRBJ2-3, with 9 nucleotides matching TRBD1. CDR3 size: 16 residues. V dropped 0 bases and J dropped 3; count of bases not matched to a gene: 5. The germline V gene has CDR1 SGHNT and CDR2 YYREEE (reference sequence). The CDR3 DNA reads as TGTGCCAGCAGCTTGGCCCCCGGGACAGGGACAGATACGCAGTATTTT. Translation: CASSLAPGTGTDTQYF.

The rearrangement uses TRBV2 and TRBJ1-3, with D hard to call. V was shortened by 1 base and J by 4 bases, with 14 bases between the two germline ends. CDR3 length: 16 residues. The V gene's germline CDR1 is SNHLY and CDR2 FYNNEI. In nucleotides, the CDR3 is TGTGCCAGCAGTGAAGGGGCGGGGTCGAGAGGAAACACCATATATTTT. Its translation is CASSEGAGSRGNTIYF. The full variable domain, completed using reference TRBV2 and TRBJ1-3, is EPEVTQTPSHQVTQMGQEVILRCVPISNHLYFYWYRQILGQKVEFLVSFYNNEISEKSEIFDDQFSVERPDGSNFTLKIRSTKLEDSAMYFCASSEGAGSRGNTIYFGEGSWLTVV.

The chain uses TRBV19 and TRBJ2-1; D may be TRBD1 (5 bases). Looked up from germline, CDR1 is LNHDA and CDR2 is SQIVND (reference sequence). Trimming stripped 2 bases from V and 3 bases from J, with 11 bases between. The CDR3 has 15 residues. The chain's CDR3 is CASSIKLGLYNEQFF. Written as DNA, the CDR3 is TGTGCCAGTAGTATAAAGTTGGGGCTCTACAATGAGCAGTTCTTC.

The rearrangement uses TRBV28 and TRBJ2-2; 14 nucleotides match TRBD2. From germline, CDR1 is MDHEN and CDR2 SYDVKM. The CDR3 is 16 residues long. V lost 8 bases and J lost 5; bases outside the gene matches: 7. The CDR3 nucleotides read TGTGCCAGCGCTCCGGGACTAGCGGGAGAGACCGGGGAGCTGTTTTTT. This translates into CASAPGLAGETGELFF. The full variable domain, rest sourced from reference TRBV28 and TRBJ2-2, is DVKVTQSSRYLVKRTGEKVFLECVQDMDHENMFWYRQDPGLGLRLIYFSYDVKMKEKGDIPEGYSVSREKKERFSLILESASTNQTSMYLCASAPGLAGETGELFFGEGSRLTVL.

The chain links TRBV28 to TRBJ2-6; 8 nucleotides agree with TRBD1. Germline-derived CDR1 and CDR2 are MDHEN and SYDVKM. V lost 6 bases to trimming and J lost 0 bases; unmatched junction nucleotides: 4. The length of the CDR3 is 16 residues. In nucleotides, the CDR3 is TGTGCCAGCAGGACAGGGGCCAGCTCTGGGGCCAACGTCCTGACTTTC. Amino acids: CASRTGASSGANVLTF.

This chain uses TRBV12-5 with TRBJ2-5; 7 nucleotides agree with TRBD1. J gave up 3 bases and V 2 bases, and 3 bases lay outside the gene matches. The CDR3 runs to 14 residues. Germline assignment: CDR1 LGHNT and CDR2 FRNRAP. Here the CDR3 DNA reads TGTGCTAGTGGTTTGACAACAGGGGAAGAGACCCAGTACTTC. It is translated as CASGLTTGEETQYF.

The chain joins TRBV7-9 to TRBJ2-7, with 9 bases matching TRBD2. After removal of 4 bases from V and 2 bases from J, the junction contained 12 bases not matched to a gene. The CDR3 covers 17 residues. CDR1 and CDR2 from the germline V gene are SEHNR and FQNEAQ (reference sequence). CDR3 residues: CASSSFNIAGVTYEQYF. CDR3 in DNA: TGTGCCAGCAGCTCGTTCAATATAGCGGGAGTAACCTACGAGCAGTACTTC.

This clone appeared a few times. The chain links TRBV24-1 to TRBJ2-5; possible D gene TRBD1, 5 bases. Trimming stripped 8 bases from V and 5 bases from J, with 20 bases between. Germline V gene sequence: CDR1 KGHDR, CDR2 SFDVKD. The CDR3 is made up of 15 amino acids. This chain's CDR3 is CATNMRDSARETQYF. Written as DNA, the CDR3 is TGTGCCACCAACATGAGAGACAGTGCGAGGGAGACCCAGTACTTC.

There are a few counts of this clone. The rearrangement links TRBV28 to TRBJ2-7; TRBD2 agrees at 14 bases. Germline CDR1 reads MDHEN; CDR2 reads SYDVKM. There are 15 residues in the CDR3. V was pared by 6 bases and J by 6 bases, with 7 bases of the junction left unmatched. CDR3 DNA sequence: TGTGCCAGCAGCTCCTCGGGACTAGCGGGAGTCGAGCAGTACTTC. Amino acid sequence: CASSSSGLAGVEQYF.

The genes are TRBV4-2 and TRBJ2-1, with 11 bases that match TRBD2. Germline loops: CDR1 LGHNA, CDR2 YNFKEQ. The CDR3 runs to 17 residues. Unmatched junction bases numbered 6, after V lost 2 bases and J lost 3 bases. In DNA, the CDR3 is TGTGCCAGCAGCCAACAGGTACTAGCGGGGGACTACAATGAGCAGTTCTTC. It codes for CASSQQVLAGDYNEQFF.

J is TRBJ2-7 and V is TRBV6-5; 12 bases fit TRBD2. Trimming cost V 5 bases and J 2 bases; bases outside gene matches: 1. Germline lookup yields CDR1 MNHEY and CDR2 SVGAGI. This CDR3 region has 14 residues. CDR3 nucleotides: TGTGCCAGCAGTACTAGCGGGGGGCCCTACGAGCAGTACTTC. It is translated as CASSTSGGPYEQYF.

Here the CDR3 reads CATSPQEIGELFF. CDR3 sequence (DNA): TGTGCCACCAGCCCCCAAGAGATCGGGGAGCTGTTTTTT. The V call is TRBV15, the J call TRBJ2-2; D is undetermined. CDR1 and CDR2 from the germline V gene are LNHNV and YYDKDF (reference sequence). Trimming left V 5 bases short and J 7 bases short, with 11 bases between. This CDR3 is 13 amino acids long.

The gene calls are TRBV13 and TRBJ2-5; the match to TRBD1 covers 8 bases. Trimming took 2 bases from V and 7 from J; bases not matched to a gene: 12. The CDR3 is made up of 16 amino acids. In germline, CDR1 is PRHDT, CDR2 FYEKMQ (reference sequence). Here the CDR3 reads CASSLPGQGVIGTQYF. The CDR3 DNA sequence: TGTGCCAGCAGCTTACCAGGACAGGGTGTCATCGGGACCCAGTACTTC.

The gene calls are TRBV6-4 and TRBJ2-2; D unresolved. V was clipped by 6 bases and J by 0 bases, with 8 bases between them. The CDR3 has 14 amino acids. Germline values: CDR1 MRHNA, CDR2 SNTAGT. Written as DNA, the CDR3 is TGTGCCAGCAGCCAGGTTGCGAACACCGGGGAGCTGTTTTTT. This translates into CASSQVANTGELFF.

The V call is TRBV11-2, the J call TRBJ2-5; D ambiguous. CDR1 is SGHAT, CDR2 FQNNGV, per germline. This CDR3 region has 14 residues. V lost 4 bases and J 5 bases, leaving 14 bases between the germline ends. CDR3 coding DNA: TGTGCCAGCAGCTCCCCCCCTAGGTGGGAGACCCAGTACTTC. Translating it yields CASSSPPRWETQYF.

The chain is built from TRBV13 and TRBJ2-2; 9 positions agree with TRBD1. Germline assignment: CDR1 PRHDT and CDR2 FYEKMQ (reference sequence). The CDR3 extends over 16 amino acids. Trimming took 4 bases from V and 1 from J; bases not matched to a gene: 4. DNA for the CDR3: TGTGCCAGCAGCTCCTCGGACAGGGGGAACACCGGGGAGCTGTTTTTT. Amino acid sequence: CASSSSDRGNTGELFF.

This clone was counted a single time. V is TRBV5-1 and J is TRBJ1-5, with 10 bases matching TRBD1. Germline CDR1 and CDR2: SGHRS and YFSETQ. The CDR3 has 15 amino acids. The junction had 7 bases not matched to a gene; V was cut back by 4 bases and J by 6 bases. The CDR3 reads CASSMGQGSGQPQHF. The CDR3 nucleotides are TGCGCCAGCAGCATGGGACAGGGGTCCGGTCAGCCCCAGCATTTT.

This clone was seen only a few times. V usage is TRBV7-9 and J usage is TRBJ1-6; 7 nucleotides match TRBD1. This CDR3 contains 14 residues. The junction had 5 bases not matched to a gene; V was cut back by 5 bases and J by 7 bases. From germline, CDR1 is SEHNR and CDR2 FQNEAQ (reference sequence). CDR3 residues: CASSGGTENSPLHF. The CDR3 DNA is TGTGCCAGCAGCGGGGGGACAGAAAATTCACCCCTCCACTTT.

This chain connects TRBV5-1 to TRBJ2-1, with TRBD2 as a possible D gene (6 bases). The CDR3 runs 17 residues. The V end lost 2 bases, the J end lost 5 bases, and 20 bases lay between the germline ends. From germline, CDR1 is SGHRS and CDR2 YFSETQ. The CDR3 protein is CASSLVPYPRRDNEQFF. CDR3 DNA: TGCGCCAGCAGCTTAGTGCCTTACCCCAGGAGGGACAATGAGCAGTTCTTC. The full variable domain, its missing parts supplied by reference TRBV5-1 and TRBJ2-1, is KAGVTQTPRYLIKTRGQQVTLSCSPISGHRSVSWYQQTPGQGLQFLFEYFSETQRNKGNFPGRFSGRQFSNSRSEMNVSTLELGDSALYLCASSLVPYPRRDNEQFFGPGTRLTVL.